The rows below give T cell receptor beta chains drawn from one sample of a study of shared clonotypes between healthy human individuals. The assay was immunoSEQ multiplex PCR, and TCRdb's table has in-frame clones only and misses some. The sample includes about 2.4 million clones, 80% to 95% of them seen just once. The sequenced sample was naive CD4+ T cells from PBMCs. Receptors were obtained from a man aged 18 to 29 in good health. Some clones in this sample may be carry-over from other donors' samples. CDR3s include the opening cysteine and the closing phenylalanine or tryptophan. The D gene is left open where the match is weak. Size values are once, few and many counts, or a class for expanded clones, and some rows have none.

D gene,V gene,clone size,J gene,CDR3 DNA,CDR3 protein
.,TRBV11-2,.,TRBJ2-5,TGTGCCAGCAGCTTAGCACCCCGGGGGCAAGAGACCCAGTACTTC,CASSLAPRGQETQYF
TRBD1,TRBV27,.,TRBJ1-5,TGTGCCAGCAGTCCGTCCCGGGACAGGGATCAGCCCCAGCATTTT,CASSPSRDRDQPQHF
.,TRBV7-9,.,TRBJ2-3,TGTGCCAGCAGCCGACGGGACCCCTCTCCTGGGTATTTT,CASSRRDPSPGYF
.,TRBV9,.,TRBJ1-2,TGTGCCAGCAGCGTATATCATACAGGGCGCGGCTACACCTTC,CASSVYHTGRGYTF
.,TRBV28,.,TRBJ1-2,TGTGCCAGCAGTCCTGGGACCTATGGCTACACCTTC,CASSPGTYGYTF
.,TRBV15,.,TRBJ2-1,TGTGCCACCAGCAGGACCGTCTCCTACAATGAGCAGTTCTTC,CATSRTVSYNEQFF
.,TRBV28,once,TRBJ2-5,TGTGCCAGCAGTCTACGACAAATTCAAGAGACCCAGTACTTC,CASSLRQIQETQYF
.,TRBV28,.,TRBJ2-7,TGTGCCAGCAGCCCAATGACAGGACTCTCCTACGAGCAGTACTTC,CASSPMTGLSYEQYF
.,TRBV6-9,.,TRBJ2-7,TGTGCCAGCAGTCCTGAGGCTACCGGCTCCTACGAGCAGTACTTC,CASSPEATGSYEQYF
TRBD2,TRBV11-2,.,TRBJ2-3,TGTGCCAGCAGCTTGACGGGACTAGCGGGAGGGCCGAGGGATACGCAGTATTTT,CASSLTGLAGGPRDTQYF
.,TRBV5-1,.,TRBJ2-2,TGCGCCAGCAGCTTGACTAGGGCGAACACCGGGGAGCTGTTTTTT,CASSLTRANTGELFF
.,TRBV20-1,.,TRBJ2-2,TGCAGTGCTAAAGGTGCCGGGGAGCTGTTTTTT,CSAKGAGELFF
.,TRBV7-7,.,TRBJ2-5,TGTGCCAGCAGCCGAGGGACCCTTTCTGAGACCCAGTACTTC,CASSRGTLSETQYF
TRBD2,TRBV4-3,.,TRBJ2-1,TGCGCCAGCAGCCAGGGGGCAGCGGGAGGAGGTAAGGCCTACAATGAGCAGTTCTTC,CASSQGAAGGGKAYNEQFF
TRBD1,TRBV7-3,.,TRBJ1-2,TGTGCCAGCAGTGCGGGACAGGGGGCTCGGGGCTACACCTTC,CASSAGQGARGYTF
.,TRBV5-1,.,TRBJ2-5,TGCGCCAGCAGCGCGGGACACCCACAAGAGACCCAGTACTTC,CASSAGHPQETQYF
TRBD1,TRBV7-2,.,TRBJ2-7,TGTGCCAGCAGCCCCATCGACAGGGTCGGGCAGTACTTC,CASSPIDRVGQYF
.,TRBV2,.,TRBJ2-7,TGTGCCAGCAGCTTTGGCTTGGGGTCCTACGAGCAGTACTTC,CASSFGLGSYEQYF
TRBD2,TRBV28,.,TRBJ2-7,TGTGCCACGGTTAGCGGGAGCCGCGAGCAGTACTTC,CATVSGSREQYF
.,TRBV5-1,.,TRBJ2-5,TGCGCCAGCAGCCGTCTGGGGGCCTGGGGAGAGACCCAGTACTTC,CASSRLGAWGETQYF
TRBD1,TRBV29-1,.,TRBJ1-1,TGCAGCGTTGATGGTCAGGGGGTTAGCACTGAAGCTTTCTTT,CSVDGQGVSTEAFF
TRBD1,TRBV19,.,TRBJ1-1,TGTGCCAGTAGGTTCACAGGGGTAAACACTGAAGCTTTCTTT,CASRFTGVNTEAFF
.,TRBV7-8,.,TRBJ1-1,TGTGCCAGCAGCTATCTACCGGGACTGATGAACACTGAAGCTTTCTTT,CASSYLPGLMNTEAFF
TRBD1,TRBV7-9,.,TRBJ1-2,TGTGCCAGCAGCCCACAGGGGTATGGCTACACCTTC,CASSPQGYGYTF
TRBD1,TRBV2,.,TRBJ1-5,TGTGCCAGCAACCTACTGGGACAGGGTCAACAGCCCCAGCATTTT,CASNLLGQGQQPQHF
TRBD1,TRBV9,.,TRBJ1-4,TGTGCCAGCAGCGAAGGAGGGCAGGGGGGGAATGAAAAACTGTTTTTT,CASSEGGQGGNEKLFF
.,TRBV5-4,.,TRBJ2-1,TGTGCCAGCAGCTTGGGGACAGACTACAATGAGCAGTTCTTC,CASSLGTDYNEQFF
.,TRBV21-1,.,TRBJ1-4,TGTGCCAGCAGCAAAGTTCTGGACAGGTCCGAAAAACTGTTTTTT,CASSKVLDRSEKLFF
TRBD2,TRBV29-1,.,TRBJ2-7,TGCAGCGCTGGGACCGGGACTAGTATCCACGAGCAGTACTTC,CSAGTGTSIHEQYF
.,TRBV28,.,TRBJ2-1,TGTGCCAGCAGCCCCAGGGCCGTCTATGAGCAGTTCTTC,CASSPRAVYEQFF
TRBD2,TRBV6-1,.,TRBJ2-7,TGTGCCAGCAGGAGGTCTAGCGGCCCCTACGAGCAGTACTTC,CASRRSSGPYEQYF
.,TRBV2,once,TRBJ1-1,TGTGCCAGTCGCCTCATTGAAGCTTTCTTT,CASRLIEAFF
.,TRBV10-3,.,TRBJ2-1,TGTGCCATCAGGGCGGGACCACAAAACAATGAGCAGTTCTTC,CAIRAGPQNNEQFF
.,TRBV5-4,.,TRBJ1-1,TGTGCTGAGGGTAGGATAGCTTTGAACACTGAAGCTTTCTTT,CAEGRIALNTEAFF
TRBD2,TRBV6-6,.,TRBJ2-7,TGTGCCAGCAGCCCTCATAGCGGGATTACCTACGAGCAGTACTTC,CASSPHSGITYEQYF
TRBD2,TRBV7-8,.,TRBJ2-1,TGTGCCAGCAGCTTATTAGCGGGAACCTACAATGAGCAGTTCTTC,CASSLLAGTYNEQFF
.,TRBV18,.,TRBJ2-5,TGTGCCAGCTCACCACGAACAGCCCAAGAGACCCAGTACTTC,CASSPRTAQETQYF
TRBD1,TRBV11-2,.,TRBJ2-1,TGTGCCAGCAGCCCCCTGACAGGGATGAATGAGCAGTTCTTC,CASSPLTGMNEQFF
.,TRBV7-2,.,TRBJ1-2,TGTGCCAGCAGCTTAGGGCTAGTGGGCTATGGCTACACCTTC,CASSLGLVGYGYTF
.,TRBV6-4,.,TRBJ2-1,TGTGCCAGCAGGGCCTTTGCGGGCCCTGACCGATACAATGAGCAGTTCTTC,CASRAFAGPDRYNEQFF
.,TRBV28,.,TRBJ1-1,TGTGCCAGCAGCTTGGGGGGGGCGCGAAGGGACACTGAAGCTTTCTTT,CASSLGGARRDTEAFF
TRBD1,TRBV28,.,TRBJ1-3,TGTGCCAGCAGTGAAGGGGGCGCTCTAGCTGGAAACACCATATATTTT,CASSEGGALAGNTIYF
.,TRBV11-2,.,TRBJ2-1,TGTGCCAGCAGCCCCTTAGGCGGCCCTGGCTACAATGAGCAGTTCTTC,CASSPLGGPGYNEQFF
TRBD1,TRBV28,.,TRBJ1-3,TGTGCCAGCAGTCAGGGGGTTAGAAACACCATATATTTT,CASSQGVRNTIYF
.,TRBV19,.,TRBJ2-3,TGTGCCAGTACCAGGGCCGGCGGCCCAGATACGCAGTATTTT,CASTRAGGPDTQYF
TRBD1,TRBV9,.,TRBJ1-2,TGTGCCAGCAGCTCAGGGGGGGGCCGATATGGCTACACCTTC,CASSSGGGRYGYTF
TRBD2,TRBV28,.,TRBJ2-7,TGTGCCAGCAGCCCCGTGACTAGCGGGGAACCCTACGAGCAGTACTTC,CASSPVTSGEPYEQYF
.,TRBV18,.,TRBJ1-5,TGTGCCAGCTCACCAGAGGGTCAGCCCCAGCATTTT,CASSPEGQPQHF
.,TRBV29-1,.,TRBJ2-3,TGCAGCGTTGACGGGAGAGGGCCCGAACAAAGAACTAGCACAGATACGCAGTATTTT,CSVDGRGPEQRTSTDTQYF
TRBD1,TRBV14,.,TRBJ1-5,TGTGCCAGCAGCCAAGATTTGGGGACAGGGGTTCTGGACAATCAGCCCCAGCATTTT,CASSQDLGTGVLDNQPQHF
TRBD2,TRBV6-6,.,TRBJ2-1,TGTGCCACCACTAGCGTGAACGCCTACAATGAGCAGTTCTTC,CATTSVNAYNEQFF
TRBD1,TRBV7-2,.,TRBJ1-4,TGTGCCAGCAGCCTTTTGACAGGGGTAGGGGAAAAACTGTTTTTT,CASSLLTGVGEKLFF